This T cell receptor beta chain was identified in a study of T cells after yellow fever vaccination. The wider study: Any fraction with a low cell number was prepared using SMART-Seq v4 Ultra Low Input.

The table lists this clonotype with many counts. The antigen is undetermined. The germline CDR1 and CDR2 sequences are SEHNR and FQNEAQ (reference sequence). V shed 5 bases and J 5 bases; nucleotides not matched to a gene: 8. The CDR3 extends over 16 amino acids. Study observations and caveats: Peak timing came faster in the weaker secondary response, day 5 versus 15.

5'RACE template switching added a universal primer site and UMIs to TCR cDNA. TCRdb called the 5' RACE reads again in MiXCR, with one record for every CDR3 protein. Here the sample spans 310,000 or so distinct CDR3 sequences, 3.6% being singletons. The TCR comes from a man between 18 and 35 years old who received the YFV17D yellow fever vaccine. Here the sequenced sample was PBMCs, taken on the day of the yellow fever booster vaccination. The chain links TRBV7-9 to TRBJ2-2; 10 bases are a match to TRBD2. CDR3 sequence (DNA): TGTGCCAGCAGCGCATTCCAGCGGGGGGGTACCGGGGAGCTGTTTTTT. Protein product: CASSAFQRGGTGELFF.